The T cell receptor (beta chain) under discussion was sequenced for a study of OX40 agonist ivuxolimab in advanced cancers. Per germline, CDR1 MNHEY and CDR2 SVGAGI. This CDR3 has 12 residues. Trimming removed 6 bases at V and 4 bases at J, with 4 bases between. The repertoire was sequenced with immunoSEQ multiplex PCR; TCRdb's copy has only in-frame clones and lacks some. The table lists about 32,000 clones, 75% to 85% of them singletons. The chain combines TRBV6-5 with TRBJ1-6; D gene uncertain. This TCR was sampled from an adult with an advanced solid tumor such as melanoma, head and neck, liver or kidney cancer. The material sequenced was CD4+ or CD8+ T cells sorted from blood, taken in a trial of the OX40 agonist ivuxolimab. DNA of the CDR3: TGTGCCAGCAGGGTATATAATTCACCCCTCCACTTT. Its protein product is CASRVYNSPLHF.